A single sample gave rise to the 21 T cell receptor beta chains below, sequenced in a study of cytomegalovirus exposure and HLA in healthy donors. Amplification used 60 Vbeta primers and 13 Jbeta primers. Clones were read by immunoSEQ multiplex PCR, and TCRdb kept only the in-frame ones, dropping some. The sample contains 80,000 to 95,000 clones, 64% of which appear only once. The specimen sequenced was PBMCs. The receptors stem from a human donor in good health.

The chain employs TRBV9 and TRBJ2-7; D perhaps matches TRBD2 (6 bases). Trimming removed 0 bases from V and 4 bases from J, with 11 bases in between. The CDR3 runs 14 residues. CDR1 is SGDLS, CDR2 YYNGEE, per germline. This CDR3 reads CASSVGGEDYEQYF. Here the CDR3 DNA reads TGTGCCAGCAGCGTAGGAGGGGAGGATTACGAGCAGTACTTC.

This chain connects TRBV10-1 to TRBJ1-3, with TRBD1 identical over 8 bases. J gave up 0 bases and V 5 bases, and 6 bases lay outside the gene matches. Germline V lookup: CDR1 WNHNN, CDR2 SYGVQD (reference sequence). This CDR3 has 16 amino acids. The CDR3 region is CASSLDRGRSGNTIYF. The CDR3 coding sequence is TGCGCCAGCAGTCTTGACAGGGGCCGCTCTGGAAACACCATATATTTT.

The CDR3 bases are TGTGCCAGCAGCGTAGCTCGGGGGGCGGGGGACAGGGGCCCTTTAAACTATGGCTACACCTTC. Protein product: CASSVARGAGDRGPLNYGYTF. This rearrangement joins TRBV9 to TRBJ1-2; the match to TRBD1 covers 10 bases. J gave up 2 bases and V 0 bases, and 19 bases lay outside the gene matches. CDR3 length equals 21 residues. Germline assignment: CDR1 SGDLS and CDR2 YYNGEE.

The CDR3, as DNA: TGTGCCTGGAGACCGGGGACTCCAACTGGAAACACCATATATTTT. Translated: CAWRPGTPTGNTIYF. The chain uses TRBV30 and TRBJ1-3; D is perhaps TRBD1 (5 bases). The germline V and J ends were trimmed by 3 bases and 2 bases, with 14 bases remaining between them. The germline gives CDR1 GTSNPN, CDR2 SVGIG (reference sequence). The CDR3 spans 15 residues.

This clone was seen a single time. V gene TRBV19 combines with J gene TRBJ1-1; 7 bases are shared with TRBD1. Germline lookup yields CDR1 LNHDA and CDR2 SQIVND (reference sequence). J gave up 2 bases and V 3 bases, and 9 bases lay outside the gene matches. The CDR3 is made up of 16 amino acids. For the CDR3, the DNA is TGTGCCAGTAGTATTTACAGGGGTAGGGGAAACACTGAAGCTTTCTTT. It encodes CASSIYRGRGNTEAFF. Combining the CDR3 with reference TRBV19 and TRBJ1-1 gives the whole variable domain DGGITQSPKYLFRKEGQNVTLSCEQNLNHDAMYWYRQDPGQGLRLIYYSQIVNDFQKGDIAEGYSVSREKKESFPLTVTSAQKNPTAFYLCASSIYRGRGNTEAFFGQGTRLTVV.

The V gene is TRBV6-1, the J gene TRBJ2-3; 7 nucleotides line up with TRBD2. The CDR3 is 14 amino acids. Looked up from germline, CDR1 is MNHNS and CDR2 is SASEGT. The V gene end was trimmed by 6 bases and the J gene end by 3 bases; junction bases not matched to a gene: 6. The CDR3 is CASSATSWTDTQYF. The CDR3 nucleotides are TGTGCCAGCAGCGCGACTAGCTGGACAGATACGCAGTATTTT.

The chain combines TRBV5-4 with TRBJ2-7; 7 bases agree with TRBD1. J was trimmed by 0 bases and V by 0 bases; bases with no gene match: 6. The CDR3 contains 16 residues. The germline V gene encodes CDR1 SGHNT and CDR2 YYREEE (reference sequence). The chain's CDR3 is CASSLGQGRSSYEQYF. In DNA form, the CDR3 reads TGTGCCAGCAGCTTGGGACAGGGCAGGAGCTCCTACGAGCAGTACTTC. The whole variable domain, filled in from reference TRBV5-4 and TRBJ2-7, reads ETGVTQSPTHLIKTRGQQVTLRCSSQSGHNTVSWYQQALGQGPQFIFQYYREEENGRGNFPPRFSGLQFPNYSSELNVNALELDDSALYLCASSLGQGRSSYEQYFGPGTRLTVT.

The CDR3 coding sequence is TGTGCCAGCAGTACACAGGACAGGCCTTTCACCTACGAGCAGTACTTC. It codes for CASSTQDRPFTYEQYF. The V and J genes are TRBV27 and TRBJ2-7; TRBD1 agrees at 7 bases. Germline loops: CDR1 MNHEY, CDR2 SMNVEV (reference sequence). The CDR3 spans 16 residues. The J segment lost 2 bases and the V segment lost 5 bases, leaving 12 bases of the junction unmatched.

J is TRBJ1-6 and V is TRBV2; 11 bases match TRBD1. With V trimmed by 4 bases and J by 8 bases, 4 bases remained unmatched. The CDR3 extends over 15 amino acids. Germline CDR1 reads SNHLY; CDR2 reads FYNNEI. CDR3 region: CASSVRDRGDSPLHF. The CDR3 DNA reads TGTGCCAGCAGTGTGCGGGACAGGGGGGATTCACCCCTCCACTTT.

The J gene is TRBJ2-1, the V gene TRBV11-3; the D gene is possibly TRBD1 (6 bases). V was trimmed by 4 bases and J by 5 bases, leaving 12 bases between them. The germline gives CDR1 SGHNT, CDR2 YENEEA. This CDR3 has 14 amino acids. CDR3 sequence (DNA): TGTGCCAGCAGCTCAAGGAGGACAGACAATGAGCAGTTCTTC. Protein sequence: CASSSRRTDNEQFF.

This clone has only a few counts. This chain connects TRBV7-3 to TRBJ2-7; 8 nucleotides agree with TRBD2. The CDR3 sequence is 14 residues long. Germline V gives CDR1 SGHTA, CDR2 FQGTGA. Trimming removed 5 bases from V and 0 bases from J; junction bases left unmatched: 3. DNA of the CDR3: TGTGCCAGCAGCCGCGGGGGGAGCTCCTACGAGCAGTACTTC. Translating gives CASSRGGSSYEQYF.

The V call is TRBV5-1, the J call TRBJ2-7, with D perhaps TRBD2 (6 bases). Germline lookup yields CDR1 SGHRS and CDR2 YFSETQ. This CDR3 comprises 15 residues. V lost 2 bases, J lost 7 bases, and 19 bases lay in between. This CDR3 reads CASSFDEGLQPEQYF. CDR3 sequence (DNA): TGCGCCAGCAGCTTCGACGAGGGACTCCAACCGGAGCAGTACTTC.

The chain couples TRBV5-5 to TRBJ1-5; D unresolved. V was shortened by 1 base and J by 2 bases, with 7 bases between the two germline ends. The CDR3 extends over 14 amino acids. Germline values: CDR1 SGHKS, CDR2 YYEKEE (reference sequence). CDR3 sequence: CASSLYGGNQPQHF. The CDR3 DNA follows: TGTGCCAGCAGCTTGTACGGGGGCAATCAGCCCCAGCATTTT.

This clone was detected only once. The chain has TRBV30 and TRBJ1-2; a possible D gene is TRBD1 (5 bases). The CDR3 contains 14 residues. Trimming cost V 1 base and J 5 bases, with 14 bases left between them. From germline, CDR1 is GTSNPN and CDR2 SVGIG (reference sequence). The CDR3 is CAWSGDGRTYGYTF. DNA of the CDR3: TGTGCCTGGAGTGGGGACGGGAGAACTTATGGCTACACCTTC.

This chain joins TRBV27 and TRBJ1-5; 9 bases match TRBD1. CDR1 MNHEY and CDR2 SMNVEV come from the germline V gene (reference sequence). V lost 6 bases and J lost 2; bases outside the gene matches: 5. CDR3 length: 15 residues. In nucleotides, the CDR3 is TGTGCCAGCAGCCGGGACAGGGCGGGCAATCAGCCCCAGCATTTT. The encoded protein is CASSRDRAGNQPQHF.

The V and J genes are TRBV27 and TRBJ2-7; D is unclear. Trimming removed 7 bases at V and 6 bases at J, with 25 bases between. This CDR3 contains 16 residues. Germline assignment: CDR1 MNHEY and CDR2 SMNVEV (reference sequence). The CDR3 coding sequence is TGTGCCAGCAACCCTCTGTCCGAGCCTCGACCGGGCGAGCAGTACTTC. This sequence encodes CASNPLSEPRPGEQYF.

V and J are TRBV2 and TRBJ2-4, with TRBD1 matching 8 bases. Losses at the gene ends were 5 bases for V and 15 bases for J; bases not matched to a gene: 9. The CDR3 runs to 12 residues. In germline, CDR1 is SNHLY, CDR2 FYNNEI. The CDR3 bases are TGTGCCAGCAGTTACGACAGGGGATTACGGTACTTC. Residues: CASSYDRGLRYF.

This chain connects TRBV7-2 to TRBJ2-7; 7 bases fit TRBD2. V trimming: 1 base; J trimming: 0 bases; junction bases outside the gene matches: 3. This CDR3 is 15 amino acids long. Looked up from germline, CDR1 is SGHTA and CDR2 is FQGNSA. CDR3 bases: TGTGCCAGCAGCTTAGAGAGCGGGAACTCCTACGAGCAGTACTTC. Translation: CASSLESGNSYEQYF.

The chain has TRBV6-1 and TRBJ2-7; a weak D match, TRBD2 (5 bases). Trimming pared 3 bases from V and 0 bases from J, leaving 12 bases between. The germline V gene has CDR1 MNHNS and CDR2 SASEGT. This CDR3 has 15 amino acids. In DNA form, the CDR3 reads TGTGCCAGCAGTGATGGGAGCAGCCTCTCCTACGAGCAGTACTTC. Translating it yields CASSDGSSLSYEQYF.

The V call is TRBV7-9, the J call TRBJ2-2, with unresolved D. The CDR3 consists of 15 residues. Trimming stripped 3 bases from V and 0 bases from J, with 8 bases between. Germline loops: CDR1 SEHNR, CDR2 FQNEAQ (reference sequence). The CDR3 here is CASSFPFPNTGELFF. Here the CDR3 DNA reads TGTGCCAGCAGCTTCCCATTTCCGAACACCGGGGAGCTGTTTTTT.

The J gene is TRBJ2-2, the V gene TRBV15, with 9 bases fitting TRBD1. The CDR3 is 17 residues long. The trim removed 0 bases at V and 3 bases at J, leaving 5 bases unmatched. In germline, CDR1 is LNHNV, CDR2 YYDKDF (reference sequence). The CDR3, as DNA: TGTGCCACCAGCAGAGATCTGAGGACAGGGGACACCGGGGAGCTGTTTTTT. Its protein product is CATSRDLRTGDTGELFF.